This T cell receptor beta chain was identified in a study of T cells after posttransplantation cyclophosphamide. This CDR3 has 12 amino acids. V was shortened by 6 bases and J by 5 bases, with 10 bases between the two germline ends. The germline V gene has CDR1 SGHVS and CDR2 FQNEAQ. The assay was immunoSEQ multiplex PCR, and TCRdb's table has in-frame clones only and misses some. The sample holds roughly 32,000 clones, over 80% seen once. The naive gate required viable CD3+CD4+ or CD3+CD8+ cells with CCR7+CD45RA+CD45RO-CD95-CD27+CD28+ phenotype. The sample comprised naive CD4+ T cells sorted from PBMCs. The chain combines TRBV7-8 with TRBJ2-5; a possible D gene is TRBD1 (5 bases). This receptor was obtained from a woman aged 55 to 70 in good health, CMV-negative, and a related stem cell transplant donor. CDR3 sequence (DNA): TGTGCCAGCAGTAGACAGAGGGAGACCCAGTACTTC. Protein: CASSRQRETQYF.